This T cell receptor beta chain appears in the sequencing data of a study of CD8 T cells in ankylosing spondylitis. The study, taken as a whole, reports: For ankylosing spondylitis blood, a TCR beta motif of roughly 8 highly homologous variants appeared characteristic. Significant enrichment of disease-linked clones was reportedly seen in matched ankylosing spondylitis synovial fluid.

A word on this clonotype: Its specificity is not known.

For TCR beta, libraries came from quantitative 5'-RACE with molecular barcodes. TCRdb recomputed calls from the 5' RACE reads with MiXCR, one row per CDR3 protein. The sample lists approximately 100,000 distinct CDR3 sequences; 24% were seen once. The TCR comes from a male donor with ankylosing spondylitis. Sequencing was done on a sample of synovial fluid, either unsorted or a sorted T cell fraction (not recorded which).

In nucleotides, the CDR3 is TGTGCCAGTAGTATAGTTGGGAAACTCTGGGAGACCCAGTACTTC. Translated: CASSIVGKLWETQYF. The genes are TRBV19 and TRBJ2-5, with D unclear. The CDR3 runs to 15 residues. V was clipped by 1 base and J by 5 bases, with 14 bases between them. Germline V CDR1 and CDR2: LNHDA, SQIVND (reference sequence).